This T cell receptor beta chain was observed in a study of a mutant IDH1 vaccine in newly diagnosed glioma (dated by TCRdb to the early 2020s). Broadly, across the study: Vaccination was initiated 4-6 weeks after radiotherapy alone, or concurrently with temozolomide cycles in the chemotherapy-containing groups. The week-35 safety follow-up took place at visit V12, and the week-47 end of study took place at visit V13. Longitudinal TCRB deep sequencing was done for 25 treated patients, wherever samples were available for exploratory analyses. Of the approximately 34 patients who were treated, about 62% were male and 37.5% were female, and the mean age was around 43 years. Before enrollment, patients had received standard therapy of radiotherapy alone, temozolomide alone, or radiochemotherapy with temozolomide; most received the combination. Peripheral blood was drawn at six visits: V03 (baseline), V05, V07, V10, V12 and V13.

The CDR3 runs 17 residues from the cysteine to the phenylalanine. Of all the DNA, just the CDR3 is kept, 51 bases in frame from base 1. Trimming at the junction amounts to 4 bases on V and 4 bases on J, and the germline ends lie 17 bases apart. From the germline V gene, CDR1 is SGHVS and CDR2 is FQNEAQ. What the study reported, not specific to this receptor: Pseudoprogression seemed to be unrelated to changes in the top peripheral T cell clonotypes found by TCRB sequencing. Selection of PBMC samples for TCRB deep sequencing was based on availability. Vaccine-induced immune responses across multiple MHC alleles were detected in approximately 93% of patients. According to the authors, sample limitations meant that analyses of patient blood samples could not be reproduced.

Interpreted using the paper, the time point label stands for: week 47, end of study. A 20-mer mutant IDH1 peptide at 300 micrograms in Montanide made up each vaccine dose, which was injected subcutaneously together with topical imiquimod. Across visits V03 through V10, patients got a total of eight vaccinations, given in weeks 1, 3, 5, 7, 11, 15, 19 and 23. Newly diagnosed WHO grade 3 or 4 IDH1-mutant astrocytomas showing loss of nuclear ATRX were present in the donors. The samples were drawn from NOA16, a multicentre, single-arm, open-label phase I trial in Germany that tested a mutant IDH1 peptide vaccine in humans for the first time. The DNeasy Blood and Tissue Kit was used to extract genomic DNA from EDTA blood for TCRB sequencing. For this clone: What antigen it recognizes has not been identified. No base quality information exists; no much larger clone differs at one position.

The library relied on the immunoSEQ multiplex PCR assay. Following the manufacturer's protocol, the hsTCRB Kit was used to amplify rearranged TCR beta chain sequences. Sequencing of TCRB libraries was carried out on an Illumina MiSeq. The paper's processing steps were these. The proprietary platform of the kit vendor was used for demultiplexing, trimming and gene mapping. TCRdb obtained this table from immuneACCESS and retained in-frame rearrangements with V and J assigned. These tables miss some clones; where compared with another copy, unresolved V genes account for less than half of the shortfall, and the remainder is unexplained. The V and J calls and the clone size are those of that table, but D and trimming were determined from the DNA. A total of roughly 34,000 clones appear in this sample, around 82% of them only once. Of the sample, 25% to 35% falls within the top ten clones.

Sequences were derived from PBMCs, sampled from a glioma patient whose treatment included an IDH1 peptide vaccine. The chain is assembled from TRBV7-8 and TRBJ1-6; matching of 5 bases hints at TRBD1 as the D gene. This clonotype was obtained from a man between 25 and 39 years old with glioma. This receptor carries the CDR3 CASSSRQTSIYNSPLHF. Here is the DNA: TGTGCCAGCAGCTCCCGACAGACCTCAATTTATAATTCACCCCTCCACTTT.